This is a list of T cell receptor beta chains from one sample in a study of blood T cell repertoires in COVID-19. Libraries were prepared by immunoSEQ multiplex PCR; TCRdb keeps only in-frame clonotypes and omits some of them. This repertoire shows roughly 220,000 clones, almost 90% found once; its top ten account for roughly 14%. The material sequenced was PBMCs or T cells enriched from blood (not recorded which). These receptors all stem from a woman aged 50 to 60 with acute COVID-19. The CDR3 runs from the conserved cysteine through the conserved F or W. D genes are given only for firm matches. Clone size is stated in some rows and not others, as once, few, many or a class when expanded.

d_call,v_call,j_call,clone_size,cdr3_nt,cdr3_aa
TRBD1,TRBV5-1,TRBJ1-2,NA,TGCGCCAGCAGCTTACTCTCGACAGGGAACTATGGCTACACCTTC,CASSLLSTGNYGYTF
TRBD2,TRBV7-2,TRBJ2-1,NA,TGTGCCAGCAGCCCGGGACTAGCGGGGTACAATGAGCAGTTCTTC,CASSPGLAGYNEQFF
TRBD2,TRBV10-3,TRBJ2-1,NA,TGTGCCATCAGTGAGCAGCGGGAGGGCGATGAGCAGTTCTTC,CAISEQREGDEQFF
TRBD1,TRBV28,TRBJ1-3,NA,TGTGCCAGCAGTGGGACAGGGGGATGGGGCTCTGGAAACACCATATATTTT,CASSGTGGWGSGNTIYF
TRBD1,TRBV5-1,TRBJ2-1,NA,TGCGCCAGCAGCTTGGTAACAGGGGATCTCAATGAGCAGTTCTTC,CASSLVTGDLNEQFF
NA,TRBV6-4,TRBJ1-3,once,TGTGCCAGCAACCAAGGACAGAGCTCTGGAAACACCATATATTTT,CASNQGQSSGNTIYF
NA,TRBV3-1/TRBV3-2,TRBJ2-2,NA,TGTGCCAGCAGCTACCCGGGACTCGACACCGGGGAGCTGTTTTTT,CASSYPGLDTGELFF
TRBD1,TRBV19,TRBJ2-7,NA,TGTGCCAGTAGGAGAACCGGGACAGAGAGCTCCTACGAGCAGTACTTC,CASRRTGTESSYEQYF
NA,TRBV4-1,TRBJ2-1,many,TGCGCCAGCAGCCACCTTCGGCTAGCGATCTACAATGAGCAGTTCTTC,CASSHLRLAIYNEQFF
NA,TRBV6-1,TRBJ1-4,NA,TGTGCCAGCAGTGAAGCGATGCAGGGCATTGGTGAAAAACTGTTTTTT,CASSEAMQGIGEKLFF
NA,TRBV11-2,TRBJ2-5,NA,TGTGCCAGCAGCTTCTCAGTGGGAGGTTTAGAGGAGACCCAGTACTTC,CASSFSVGGLEETQYF
TRBD1,TRBV2,TRBJ1-5,few,TGTGCCAGCAGTTTACAGGGGGCGCCGGGCAATCAGCCCCAGCATTTT,CASSLQGAPGNQPQHF
NA,TRBV9,TRBJ2-7,NA,TGTGCCAGCAGCCTGACAGGACTCTCCTACGAGCAGTACTTC,CASSLTGLSYEQYF
NA,TRBV18,TRBJ1-2,NA,TGTGCCAGCTCACCATCACCCCAGGGGCGAGCTAACTATGGCTACACCTTC,CASSPSPQGRANYGYTF
TRBD1,TRBV28,TRBJ1-5,NA,TGTGCCAGCAGTTTAGGAGGAGGGGGCCCGCCCCAGCATTTT,CASSLGGGGPPQHF
NA,TRBV28,TRBJ1-2,NA,TGTGCCAGCAGGTCACCCAGTCCAGCCGGGTATGGCTACACCTTC,CASRSPSPAGYGYTF
NA,TRBV5-1,TRBJ1-1,NA,TGCGCCAGCAGCGCCGGGGTGCCGACCACTGAAGCTTTCTTT,CASSAGVPTTEAFF
NA,TRBV27,TRBJ2-3,NA,TGTGCCAGCAGTTTGCGTAGGGGAAGCACAGATACGCAGTATTTT,CASSLRRGSTDTQYF
NA,TRBV18,TRBJ1-1,NA,TGTGCCAGCTCAATCGCAGGGCGGAACACTGAAGCTTTCTTT,CASSIAGRNTEAFF
NA,TRBV2,TRBJ2-2,NA,TGTGCCAGCAGCAACGGAGTGATCAGCGGGGAGCTGTTTTTT,CASSNGVISGELFF
NA,TRBV7-2,TRBJ2-3,once,TGTGCCAGCAGCTTGGTGGGACTTAGCACAGATACGCAGTATTTT,CASSLVGLSTDTQYF
TRBD1,TRBV10-1,TRBJ1-6,NA,TGCGCCAGCAGTGATTGGACAGGGGGCACCCTCCACTTT,CASSDWTGGTLHF
NA,TRBV9,TRBJ2-1,few,TGTGCCAGCAGCCCTCCTTTGTCGCCCGGTGAGCAGTTCTTC,CASSPPLSPGEQFF
NA,TRBV14,TRBJ1-1,NA,TGTGCCAGCAGCCAAGACGGGACAAACTTTGAAGCTTTCTTT,CASSQDGTNFEAFF
NA,TRBV19,TRBJ1-5,NA,TGTGCCAGTAGCAAACTTGACAATAGCAATCAGCCCCAGCATTTT,CASSKLDNSNQPQHF
TRBD1,TRBV27,TRBJ2-1,NA,TGTGCCAGCAGAGACCCGGGACAGGGGGTGAATGAGCAGTTCTTC,CASRDPGQGVNEQFF
TRBD1,TRBV18,TRBJ2-7,NA,TGTGCCAGCTCACCGACGGGACAGGGGGCCTCCGAGCAGTACTTC,CASSPTGQGASEQYF
NA,TRBV28,TRBJ2-5,NA,TGTGCCAGCAGCTCCGAGAGGGATTGGTCCCAGTACTTC,CASSSERDWSQYF
TRBD1,TRBV24-1,TRBJ2-2,NA,TGTGCCACCACGGGGACAGGGGGCACCGGGGAGCTGTTTTTT,CATTGTGGTGELFF
NA,TRBV28,TRBJ1-1,NA,TGTGCCAGCAGTATTCCCCCAGGGATGAACACTGAAGCTTTCTTT,CASSIPPGMNTEAFF
TRBD2,TRBV4-2,TRBJ2-2,once,TGTGCCAGCAGCCAAGGAGGGGCGGGAGTGAACACCGGGGAGCTGTTTTTT,CASSQGGAGVNTGELFF
NA,TRBV5-1,TRBJ1-5,NA,TGCGCCAGCAGCTTGGAGGGGCGGACTAGCAATCAGCCCCAGCATTTT,CASSLEGRTSNQPQHF
NA,TRBV2,TRBJ2-4,NA,TGTGCCAGCAATGAGGCCGTTCGAAACATTCAGTACTTC,CASNEAVRNIQYF
NA,TRBV11-2,TRBJ1-1,NA,TGTGCCAGCAGCTTTGAAACATCGAACACTGAAGCTTTCTTT,CASSFETSNTEAFF
TRBD2,TRBV6-4,TRBJ2-3,NA,TGTGCCAGCAGTGACGGGAGGGGAAGCACAGATACGCAGTATTTT,CASSDGRGSTDTQYF
TRBD2,TRBV5-1,TRBJ2-1,NA,TGCGCCAGCAGCTTGGAGACTAGCGGGAGGGCCGATGAGCAGTTCTTC,CASSLETSGRADEQFF
TRBD2,TRBV27,TRBJ2-1,NA,TGTGCCAGCAGTTTTCTCGGGAGGGGTGGTGAGCAGTTCTTC,CASSFLGRGGEQFF
NA,TRBV30,TRBJ1-1,NA,TGTGCCTGGAGTGTACTGGGGGCGCGAGGTCTCTTT,CAWSVLGARGLF
NA,TRBV3-1/TRBV3-2,TRBJ2-1,NA,TGTGCCAGCAGCACCGATCTACCCTTCTACAATGAGCAGTTCTTC,CASSTDLPFYNEQFF
NA,TRBV9,TRBJ2-7,NA,TGTGCCAGCAGCGGGGCGTCGGACGAGCAGTACTTC,CASSGASDEQYF
TRBD1,TRBV5-5,TRBJ1-5,NA,TGTGCCAGCAGCTGGACAGGGCTTGGCAATCAGCCCCAGCATTTT,CASSWTGLGNQPQHF
TRBD2,TRBV5-4,TRBJ2-3,NA,TGTGCCAGCAGCTGGGGGGGAGGGTCACTAGGGGCAGATACGCAGTATTTT,CASSWGGGSLGADTQYF
NA,TRBV19,TRBJ1-2,NA,TGTGCCAGTAGTATTTGGATTGTCCGACAGTCATCGTCGGTGGGCTACACCTTC,CASSIWIVRQSSSVGYTF
NA,TRBV30,TRBJ1-3,NA,TGTGCCTGGAGTGTGGGGGCACACACCATATATTTT,CAWSVGAHTIYF
NA,TRBV12-3/TRBV12-4,TRBJ2-1,NA,TGTGCCAGCAGCTCCGCGCACTACAATGAGCAGTTCTTC,CASSSAHYNEQFF
TRBD2,TRBV7-2,TRBJ2-2,NA,TGTGCCAGCACAGGACTAGCGGGAGGGACCGGGGAGCTGTTTTTT,CASTGLAGGTGELFF
NA,TRBV24-1,TRBJ1-5,few,TGTGCCACCACAGGGTCTGGAGATCAGCCCCAGCATTTT,CATTGSGDQPQHF
TRBD1,TRBV19,TRBJ1-1,NA,TGTGCCAGTAGTGCGATCTCAGGGGGGTACACTGAAGCTTTCTTT,CASSAISGGYTEAFF
NA,TRBV28,TRBJ1-2,NA,TGTGCCAGCAGTTCGACTGGACTGGAAATCTATGGCTACACCTTC,CASSSTGLEIYGYTF
TRBD1,TRBV18,TRBJ1-5,NA,TGTGCCAGCTCACCATTCGACAGGGAGAATCAGCCCCAGCATTTT,CASSPFDRENQPQHF
TRBD1,TRBV4-3,TRBJ1-1,once,TGCGCCAGCAGTTCCCGTGACAGGGGGCATGTGAACACTGAAGCTTTCTTT,CASSSRDRGHVNTEAFF
NA,TRBV6-5,TRBJ2-7,NA,TGTGCCAGCACCCAGAAGGGGGTACTCTCCTACGAGCAGTACTTC,CASTQKGVLSYEQYF
TRBD2,TRBV19,TRBJ2-5,NA,TGTGCCAGTAATGCGGGAGTCCGGGAGACCCAGTACTTC,CASNAGVRETQYF
TRBD1,TRBV5-1,TRBJ2-5,NA,TGCGCCAGCAGCTTGGGACAGGGGGGAGAGACCCAGTACTTC,CASSLGQGGETQYF
NA,TRBV3-1/TRBV3-2,TRBJ2-7,NA,TGTGCCAGCAGCCCGGGTGTGCAGGAGCAGTACTTC,CASSPGVQEQYF
NA,TRBV12-3/TRBV12-4,TRBJ2-7,NA,TGTGCCAGCAGTCAACATCCTGGGCAGCAGTACTTC,CASSQHPGQQYF
NA,TRBV30,TRBJ1-2,once,TGTGCCTGGAGAGTCGTTTTGGGGAGGGCCCCCTATGGCTACACCTTC,CAWRVVLGRAPYGYTF
NA,TRBV29-1,TRBJ2-2,NA,TGCAGCGTTGAAGAAAGTCGGTCCGGGGAGCTGTTTTTT,CSVEESRSGELFF
NA,TRBV10-3,TRBJ2-5,NA,TGTGCCATCAGTGAGACTGCGGTTCAGACCCAGTACTTC,CAISETAVQTQYF
TRBD2,TRBV6-6,TRBJ2-1,NA,TGTGCCACCGGACTAGCGGGAAACAATGAGCAGTTCTTC,CATGLAGNNEQFF